These T cell receptor beta chains were read from a single sample in a study of shared clonotypes between healthy human individuals. Clones were sequenced by immunoSEQ multiplex PCR, and TCRdb holds only the in-frame ones, with some missing. The table lists around 700,000 clones, around four fifths of them singletons, with under 2% in the top ten. Sequencing was carried out using memory CD4+ T cells sorted from blood. These receptors came from a woman aged 25 to 45 in good health. Both conserved end residues are part of each CDR3. The order of the fields is V gene, CDR3 protein.

v_call: TRBV2
cdr3_aa: CASSEGLVYDYTF

v_call: TRBV6-1
cdr3_aa: CASSGGTGRFNYGYTF

v_call: TRBV11-3
cdr3_aa: CASTSETGEQYF

v_call: TRBV10-2
cdr3_aa: CASRRAGSTDTQYF

v_call: TRBV5-1
cdr3_aa: CASSWGDTSTGELFF

v_call: TRBV7-6
cdr3_aa: CASSLAAGVGIGDEQFF

v_call: TRBV2
cdr3_aa: CASIGLADTDTQYF

v_call: TRBV5-1
cdr3_aa: CASSRDTLLAGANVLTF

v_call: TRBV7-9
cdr3_aa: CASSLAWTSGVSSSYEQYF

v_call: TRBV19
cdr3_aa: CASSRGGTRADTQYF

v_call: TRBV27
cdr3_aa: CASSLSAGGPGGELFF

v_call: TRBV5-1
cdr3_aa: CASSLPPGEGFVQPQHF

v_call: TRBV7-8
cdr3_aa: CASSLVGGNTGELFF

v_call: TRBV4-2
cdr3_aa: CASSQAGSGSYEQYF

v_call: TRBV4-2
cdr3_aa: CASSQDRDRGLAGLAGVSYNEQFF

v_call: TRBV7-9
cdr3_aa: CASSLEQVNHEQYF

v_call: TRBV6-5
cdr3_aa: CASSFRGLGTGELFF

v_call: TRBV18
cdr3_aa: CASSPSAEMDTQYF

v_call: TRBV4-2
cdr3_aa: CASSPGQGTSGEKLFF

v_call: TRBV30
cdr3_aa: CAWSRGVNTEAFF

v_call: TRBV11-2
cdr3_aa: CASSLETRSHYGYTF

v_call: TRBV19
cdr3_aa: CASGRNKETQYF

v_call: TRBV25-1
cdr3_aa: CASSGLGRGEQYF

v_call: TRBV5-1
cdr3_aa: CARGEFETQYF

v_call: TRBV19
cdr3_aa: CASSRQGSGANVLTF

v_call: TRBV28
cdr3_aa: CASSLIWTGEEQYF

v_call: TRBV5-1
cdr3_aa: CASSSQTSNEQYF

v_call: TRBV28
cdr3_aa: CASTSREDLIFF

v_call: TRBV30
cdr3_aa: CALSGAQANTEAFF

v_call: TRBV19
cdr3_aa: CASSIGTSAGTDTQYF

v_call: TRBV2
cdr3_aa: CASRWETGETQYF

v_call: TRBV15
cdr3_aa: CATSRGGASATEAFF